These T cell receptor beta chains were read from a single sample in a study of blood T cell repertoires in COVID-19. Sequenced by immunoSEQ multiplex PCR; TCRdb stores in-frame clones only, minus some. The sample lists some 200,000 clones; roughly 89% were seen once. The material sequenced was PBMCs or T cells enriched from blood (not recorded which). Receptors were obtained from a man aged 18 to 29 with acute COVID-19. The CDR3 runs from the conserved cysteine through the conserved F or W. The order of the fields is clone size, J gene, D gene, V gene, CDR3 protein, CDR3 DNA. D genes are given only for firm matches. Clone size, where shown, is once, few, many, or a class for clones that have expanded.

>NA|TRBJ1-3|NA|TRBV30
CAWTGRLYSGNTIYF
TGTGCCTGGACTGGTCGACTTTACTCTGGAAACACCATATATTTT
>NA|TRBJ1-1|NA|TRBV10-3
CAIGTGTFVLGEENTEAFF
TGTGCCATCGGTACAGGGACCTTTGTTCTAGGTGAAGAAAACACTGAAGCTTTCTTT
>NA|TRBJ2-1|TRBD2|TRBV3-1/TRBV3-2
CASSQGLAGVNEQFF
TGTGCCAGCAGCCAGGGACTAGCGGGAGTCAATGAGCAGTTCTTC
>NA|TRBJ1-4|NA|TRBV28
CASSLPGARLFF
TGTGCCAGCAGTCTTCCTGGGGCGCGGCTGTTTTTT
>NA|TRBJ1-4|NA|TRBV6-1
CASSEYRLTANEKLFF
TGTGCCAGCAGTGAATACAGATTAACGGCTAATGAAAAACTGTTTTTT
>once|TRBJ1-1|TRBD1|TRBV11-2
CASSLEGQGTGAFF
TGTGCCAGCAGCTTAGAGGGACAGGGGACGGGGGCTTTCTTT
>NA|TRBJ2-2|NA|TRBV7-3
CASSPRAGAPTGELFF
TGTGCCAGCAGCCCCAGGGCGGGGGCGCCCACCGGGGAGCTGTTTTTT
>once|TRBJ1-5|NA|TRBV28
CASRLKNQPQHF
TGTGCCAGCAGACTTAAGAATCAGCCCCAGCATTTT
>NA|TRBJ2-5|TRBD1|TRBV6-5
CASSYSAGGQETQYF
TGTGCCAGCAGTTACTCGGCAGGGGGCCAAGAGACCCAGTACTTC
>NA|TRBJ1-2|TRBD1|TRBV7-3
CASSTTGGSRYGYTF
TGTGCCAGCAGCACGACAGGGGGCTCACGGTATGGCTACACCTTC
>NA|TRBJ2-1|TRBD2|TRBV4-2
CASSQGGTSGYNEQFF
TGTGCCAGCAGCCAAGGGGGGACTAGCGGTTACAATGAGCAGTTCTTC
>NA|TRBJ1-6|TRBD1|TRBV28
CASSTAPGTGDNSPLHF
TGTGCCAGCAGTACTGCACCCGGGACAGGTGATAATTCACCCCTCCACTTT
>once|TRBJ1-4|NA|TRBV3-1/TRBV3-2
CASSTDLRGVNEKLFF
TGTGCCAGCAGCACGGACTTGCGGGGCGTTAATGAAAAACTGTTTTTT
>NA|TRBJ1-2|TRBD1|TRBV7-9
CASSLTGANYGYTF
TGTGCCAGCAGCCTAACAGGGGCCAACTATGGCTACACCTTC
>NA|TRBJ1-3|NA|TRBV30
CAWSVSSAGISGNTIYF
TGTGCCTGGAGTGTTTCCTCTGCAGGGATCTCTGGAAACACCATATATTTT
>NA|TRBJ2-5|NA|TRBV6-2/TRBV6-3
CASSYSRLEETQYF
TGTGCCAGCAGTTACTCGCGTCTAGAAGAGACCCAGTACTTC
>NA|TRBJ2-1|NA|TRBV19
CASSQGLYNEQFF
TGTGCCAGTAGCCAAGGACTTTACAATGAGCAGTTCTTC
>NA|TRBJ1-2|NA|TRBV12-3/TRBV12-4
CASSLSAGYTF
TGTGCCAGCAGTCTATCAGCGGGCTACACCTTC
>NA|TRBJ2-1|NA|TRBV12-3/TRBV12-4
CASSFAGGREQFF
TGTGCCAGCAGTTTTGCAGGAGGCCGGGAGCAGTTCTTC
>NA|TRBJ2-2|TRBD2|TRBV5-4
CASSLAGTSGLNTGELFF
TGTGCCAGCAGCTTGGCGGGGACTAGCGGACTGAACACCGGGGAGCTGTTTTTT
>few|TRBJ1-2|NA|TRBV29-1
CSVEGQVTNYGYTF
TGCAGCGTTGAAGGACAGGTTACTAACTATGGCTACACCTTC
>few|TRBJ2-5|NA|TRBV5-1
CASSPRTDQQETQYF
TGCGCCAGCAGCCCCAGGACAGACCAACAAGAGACCCAGTACTTC
>NA|TRBJ2-7|NA|TRBV14
CASSQGQTYEQYF
TGTGCCAGCAGCCAAGGACAGACCTACGAGCAGTACTTC
>NA|TRBJ1-5|NA|TRBV5-6
CASSLGQVSQPQHF
TGTGCCAGCAGCTTGGGACAGGTATCGCAGCCCCAGCATTTT
>once|TRBJ1-6|TRBD1|TRBV19
CASTSDRGRNNSPLHF
TGTGCCAGTACCTCGGACAGGGGGCGTAATAATTCACCCCTCCACTTT
>NA|TRBJ2-5|TRBD1|TRBV28
CASSKDREETQYF
TGTGCCAGCAGTAAAGACAGGGAAGAGACCCAGTACTTC
>NA|TRBJ2-1|TRBD1|TRBV7-3
CASSTGQAGEQFF
TGTGCCAGCAGTACGGGACAGGCAGGAGAGCAGTTCTTC
>NA|TRBJ2-3|TRBD2|TRBV5-4
CASSLTQTSESTDTQYF
TGTGCCAGCAGCTTGACCCAGACTAGCGAATCCACAGATACGCAGTATTTT
>NA|TRBJ2-1|TRBD1|TRBV6-1
CASSEEAGGSYNEQFF
TGTGCCAGCAGTGAAGAAGCAGGGGGCTCCTACAATGAGCAGTTCTTC
>once|TRBJ2-3|TRBD2|TRBV3-1/TRBV3-2
CASSPLAATDTQYF
TGTGCCAGCAGCCCCCTAGCGGCCACAGATACGCAGTATTTT
>NA|TRBJ1-3|NA|TRBV6-1
CASSEAPGAGNTIYF
TGTGCCAGCAGTGAAGCTCCGGGGGCTGGAAACACCATATATTTT
>NA|TRBJ2-1|NA|TRBV4-2
CASSQDLVPGDEQFF
TGTGCCAGCAGCCAAGATCTGGTCCCGGGGGATGAGCAGTTCTTC
>NA|TRBJ2-1|NA|TRBV11-3
CASSSWGEQFF
TGTGCCAGCAGCTCCTGGGGCGAGCAGTTCTTC
>NA|TRBJ1-4|NA|TRBV6-2/TRBV6-3
CASSYSSGETNEKLFF
TGTGCCAGCAGTTACTCGAGTGGTGAAACTAATGAAAAACTGTTTTTT
>NA|TRBJ1-1|NA|TRBV7-5
CARSDPRHIEAFF
TGTGCCAGAAGCGACCCCCGACATATTGAAGCTTTCTTT
>once|TRBJ2-7|TRBD2|TRBV24-1
CATSDGGLAGTYEQYF
TGTGCCACCAGTGATGGGGGACTAGCGGGGACCTACGAGCAGTACTTC
>NA|TRBJ2-3|NA|TRBV30
CAWSLSLPDTQYF
TGTGCCTGGAGCCTTAGCCTCCCAGATACGCAGTATTTT
>NA|TRBJ2-7|NA|TRBV4-1
CASSHPQGEQYF
TGCGCCAGCAGCCACCCCCAGGGGGAGCAGTACTTC
>NA|TRBJ2-1|TRBD1|TRBV6-5
CASSYTLQGAGDEQFF
TGTGCCAGCAGTTATACCTTACAGGGGGCTGGGGATGAGCAGTTCTTC
>few|TRBJ1-1|NA|TRBV29-1
CSVRGSLNTEAFF
TGCAGCGTTCGGGGGAGCCTGAACACTGAAGCTTTCTTT
>few|TRBJ1-1|TRBD1|TRBV18
CASSPVTGTGITEAFF
TGTGCCAGCTCACCCGTAACCGGGACAGGGATCACTGAAGCTTTCTTT
>NA|TRBJ2-7|TRBD2|TRBV9
CASSGSGLAGLLPYEQYF
TGTGCCAGCAGCGGATCGGGACTAGCGGGCCTCCTTCCCTACGAGCAGTACTTC
>NA|TRBJ1-1|NA|TRBV29-1
CSVPNTQGLDAFF
TGCAGCGTCCCGAATACCCAGGGGCTGGATGCTTTCTTT
>NA|TRBJ1-2|TRBD1|TRBV28
CASRTSSGQGVYGYTF
TGTGCCAGCAGGACCTCATCGGGACAGGGGGTCTATGGCTACACCTTC
>NA|TRBJ2-3|NA|TRBV6-2/TRBV6-3
CASSRRTGSTDTQYF
TGTGCCAGCAGTCGAAGGACGGGGAGCACAGATACGCAGTATTTT
>NA|TRBJ2-1|TRBD1|TRBV19
CASTATGAQYNEQFF
TGTGCCAGTACCGCGACAGGGGCCCAATACAATGAGCAGTTCTTC
>once|TRBJ2-7|NA|TRBV20-1
CSAAPGGRQYF
TGCAGTGCTGCTCCCGGGGGTAGGCAGTACTTC
>NA|TRBJ1-5|NA|TRBV7-8
CASSLGGFGTGNQPQHF
TGTGCCAGCAGCTTAGGAGGTTTTGGGACTGGCAATCAGCCCCAGCATTTT
>NA|TRBJ2-3|NA|TRBV30
CAWIIPGSAYTDTQYF
TGTGCCTGGATAATTCCGGGTAGCGCCTACACAGATACGCAGTATTTT
>NA|TRBJ1-2|TRBD1|TRBV4-2
CASSQAPGQMNGYTF
TGTGCCAGCAGCCAAGCCCCGGGACAGATGAATGGCTACACCTTC
>NA|TRBJ1-5|NA|TRBV20-1
CSASPPTAFSNQPQHF
TGCAGTGCTAGTCCCCCGACAGCGTTTAGCAATCAGCCCCAGCATTTT
>NA|TRBJ2-4|NA|TRBV5-8
CASVLQLTAKNIQYF
TGTGCCAGCGTGCTACAGTTAACTGCCAAAAACATTCAGTACTTC
>NA|TRBJ2-3|NA|TRBV4-3
CASSQASFGADTQYF
TGCGCCAGCAGCCAAGCAAGCTTCGGGGCAGATACGCAGTATTTT
>NA|TRBJ1-1|NA|TRBV28
CASSLFGGRGSNTEAFF
TGTGCCAGCAGTTTATTTGGTGGGAGGGGGTCGAACACTGAAGCTTTCTTT
>NA|TRBJ2-7|NA|TRBV19
CASSTGFGQYF
TGTGCCAGTAGCACAGGGTTCGGGCAGTACTTC
>few|TRBJ2-7|NA|TRBV14
CASSQTQLLTKQYF
TGTGCCAGCAGCCAGACACAGCTTCTTACCAAGCAGTACTTC